The 21 T cell receptor beta chains reported below all come from one sample, sequenced in a study of long-term antiretroviral therapy in people with HIV. An immunoSEQ assay, version v3.0, was performed at survey level. Repertoires were generated with immunoSEQ multiplex PCR, while TCRdb's copy carries only in-frame clones and drops some. The profile shows fewer than 20,000 clones, 79% of them singletons. Here the sequenced sample was unsorted PBMCs, taken at the start of antiretroviral therapy. The receptors were sampled from a man aged 25-45 years with HIV.

V gene TRBV5-6 combines with J gene TRBJ1-3; weak D call: TRBD1 (6 bases). This CDR3 is built from 18 residues. Trimming took 0 bases from V and 2 from J, leaving 18 bases between them. Germline CDR1 is SGHDT and CDR2 is YYEEEE. The DNA of the CDR3 is TGTGCCAGCAGCTTGGTTGCCACAGGGAAGGTCCCTGGAAACACCATATATTTT. Translating gives CASSLVATGKVPGNTIYF.

The rearrangement joins TRBV15 to TRBJ1-5, with 8 bases identical to TRBD1. This CDR3 region has 19 residues. CDR1 is LNHNV, CDR2 YYDKDF, per germline (reference sequence). The V segment lost 0 bases and the J segment 0 bases; nucleotides outside the gene matches: 10. This CDR3 is CATSRESTGGFYSNQPQHF. For the CDR3, the DNA is TGTGCCACCAGCAGAGAATCTACAGGGGGTTTTTATAGCAATCAGCCCCAGCATTTT.

This chain uses TRBV25-1 with TRBJ1-5; the match to TRBD1 covers 9 bases. The CDR3 loop spans 14 amino acids. V lost 2 bases to trimming and J lost 7 bases; unmatched junction nucleotides: 3. In germline, CDR1 is MGHDK, CDR2 SYGVNS. As DNA, the CDR3 is TGTGCCAGCAGTGAAACAGGGGGCTACCAGCCCCAGCATTTT. It translates to CASSETGGYQPQHF. The variable domain in full, with the rest retrieved from reference TRBV25-1 and TRBJ1-5, is EADIYQTPRYLVIGTGKKITLECSQTMGHDKMYWYQQDPGMELHLIHYSYGVNSTEKGDLSSESTVSRIRTEHFPLTLESARPSHTSQYLCASSETGGYQPQHFGDGTRLSIL.

The CDR3 region has the DNA TGTGCCACCGAGGCGCGTACCACTAGCGGGAGTAACGGGCAGTACTTC. Its protein is CATEARTTSGSNGQYF. J is TRBJ2-7 and V is TRBV15; 11 bases align to TRBD2. Trimming cost V 8 bases and J 9 bases; bases outside gene matches: 18. Germline V lookup: CDR1 LNHNV, CDR2 YYDKDF (reference sequence). The CDR3 has 16 amino acids.

The J gene is TRBJ1-5, the V gene TRBV6-6; TRBD1 agrees at 8 bases. J gave up 5 bases and V 4 bases, and 7 bases lay outside the gene matches. Germline V CDR1 and CDR2: MNHNY, SVGAGI (reference sequence). This CDR3 comprises 15 residues. CDR3 region: CASSSGTGRDQPQHF. CDR3 nucleotides: TGTGCCAGCAGTTCCGGGACAGGCAGGGATCAGCCCCAGCATTTT.

The CDR3 region is CATTKGISNQPQHF. The CDR3, as DNA: TGTGCCACCACGAAAGGGATTAGCAATCAGCCCCAGCATTTT. The rearrangement uses TRBV15 and TRBJ1-5; D is ambiguous. CDR3 size: 14 residues. The germline V gene encodes CDR1 LNHNV and CDR2 YYDKDF (reference sequence). V was cut by 7 bases and J by 0 bases, with 10 bases left in between. The full variable domain, with the rest looked up from reference TRBV15 and TRBJ1-5, is DAMVIQNPRYQVTQFGKPVTLSCSQTLNHNVMYWYQQKSSQAPKLLFHYYDKDFNNEADTPDNFQSRRPNTSFCFLDIRSPGLGDTAMYLCATTKGISNQPQHFGDGTRLSIL.

The V gene is TRBV30, the J gene TRBJ1-1; D not resolved. Trimming took off 2 bases at V and 0 bases at J, with 4 bases between the two ends. The germline V gene has CDR1 GTSNPN and CDR2 SVGIG (reference sequence). This CDR3 contains 12 residues. The CDR3 here is CAWSTVNTEAFF. CDR3 in DNA: TGTGCCTGGAGTACAGTGAACACTGAAGCTTTCTTT. The full variable domain, completed using reference TRBV30 and TRBJ1-1, is SQTIHQWPATLVQPVGSPLSLECTVEGTSNPNLYWYRQAAGRGLQLLFYSVGIGQISSEVPQNLSASRPQDRQFILSSKKLLLSDSGFYLCAWSTVNTEAFFGQGTRLTVV.

The chain joins TRBV5-1 to TRBJ2-5; weak D call: TRBD2 (6 bases). The CDR3 extends over 16 amino acids. V was shortened by 1 base and J by 1 base, with 14 bases between the two germline ends. Germline CDR1 reads SGHRS; CDR2 reads YFSETQ. CDR3 sequence: CASSLWGGGIQETQYF. CDR3 nucleotides: TGCGCCAGCAGCTTGTGGGGTGGGGGGATCCAAGAGACCCAGTACTTC.

The chain recombines TRBV4-1 with TRBJ1-2; possibly TRBD1 for D (6 bases). Germline loops: CDR1 MGHRA, CDR2 YSYEKL. CDR3 length: 16 amino acids. V was pared by 0 bases and J by 5 bases, with 16 bases between. The CDR3 protein is CASSQDTTGWGYGYTF. CDR3 in DNA: TGCGCCAGCAGCCAAGATACTACAGGGTGGGGTTATGGCTACACCTTC.

The genes are TRBV28 and TRBJ1-5; 10 positions match TRBD1. The V gene end was trimmed by 5 bases and the J gene end by 3 bases; junction bases not matched to a gene: 10. The length of the CDR3 is 17 residues. Per germline, CDR1 MDHEN and CDR2 SYDVKM. This chain's CDR3 is CASSLGQGELINQPQHF. The CDR3 DNA reads TGTGCCAGCAGTCTCGGACAGGGGGAACTAATCAATCAGCCCCAGCATTTT.

The chain combines TRBV7-2 with TRBJ2-7; D unresolved. The germline gives CDR1 SGHTA, CDR2 FQGNSA. The V and J ends lost 3 bases and 3 bases respectively, with 9 bases between them. This CDR3 is 13 amino acids long. CDR3 loop: CASSFFTSYEQYF. CDR3 sequence (DNA): TGTGCCAGCAGCTTCTTCACCAGCTACGAGCAGTACTTC.

The V call is TRBV29-1, the J call TRBJ1-1; TRBD1 is a possible D gene (5 bases). This CDR3 comprises 12 residues. V was cut by 8 bases and J by 4 bases, with 14 bases left in between. Germline CDR1 and CDR2: SQVTM and ANQGSEA. The CDR3 loop is CSSMIGATEAFF. Written as DNA, the CDR3 is TGCAGCTCAATGATAGGGGCCACTGAAGCTTTCTTT.

J is TRBJ2-7 and V is TRBV6-5; no firm D call. Trimming shortened V by 6 bases and J by 1 base, and 16 bases separated the two germline ends. The germline gives CDR1 MNHEY, CDR2 SVGAGI. This CDR3 comprises 15 residues. The CDR3, as DNA: TGTGCCAGCAGCCCTAGACGGTCAGCTTCCTACGAGCAGTACTTC. Translation gives CASSPRRSASYEQYF.

The chain uses TRBV7-2 and TRBJ1-1, with D uncertain. Looked up from germline, CDR1 is SGHTA and CDR2 is FQGNSA. V gave up 4 bases and J gave up 2 bases, with 14 bases separating them. The CDR3 spans 15 residues. The CDR3 reads CASSSLGVPNTEAFF. Here the CDR3 DNA reads TGTGCCAGCAGCTCCTTGGGAGTCCCCAACACTGAAGCTTTCTTT.

J is TRBJ1-4 and V is TRBV18; TRBD1 is a possible D gene (5 bases). Germline V gene sequence: CDR1 KGHSH, CDR2 LQKENI. Trimming took 2 bases from V and 7 from J, leaving 14 bases between them. This CDR3 has 15 residues. For the CDR3, the DNA is TGTGCCAGCTCACCAAGGGACTACGAGGGTGAAAAACTGTTTTTT. Residues: CASSPRDYEGEKLFF.

The chain couples TRBV15 to TRBJ2-2; no clear D. CDR3 length: 15 residues. Looked up from germline, CDR1 is LNHNV and CDR2 is YYDKDF (reference sequence). V was cut by 1 base and J by 4 bases, with 10 bases left in between. The CDR3 region is CATSRGGGSTGELFF. In nucleotides, the CDR3 is TGTGCCACCAGCAGAGGAGGCGGAAGCACCGGGGAGCTGTTTTTT.

The V gene is TRBV10-3, the J gene TRBJ2-5; 14 nucleotides align to TRBD2. The CDR3 covers 14 residues. Trimming took 10 bases from V and 2 from J; bases not matched to a gene: 3. The germline V gene encodes CDR1 ENHRY and CDR2 SYGVKD. The chain's CDR3 is CATGLAGGQETQYF. The CDR3 nucleotides are TGTGCCACCGGACTAGCGGGGGGACAAGAGACCCAGTACTTC.

V gene TRBV4-3 combines with J gene TRBJ1-1; perhaps TRBD1 as D (6 bases). The germline V gene has CDR1 LGHNA and CDR2 YSLEER. The CDR3 runs 13 residues. With 8 bases removed from V and 1 base from J, the gap between germline ends came to 11 bases. The CDR3 DNA sequence: TGCGCCAGCCGGGGGCAGGGGAACACTGAAGCTTTCTTT. Translated: CASRGQGNTEAFF.

The chain links TRBV5-4 to TRBJ2-1; D gene uncertain. Trimming cost V 2 bases and J 6 bases, with 9 bases left between them. Germline assignment: CDR1 SGHNT and CDR2 YYREEE (reference sequence). This CDR3 is built from 13 residues. CDR3 sequence: CASSFDFTNEQFF. CDR3 bases: TGTGCCAGCAGCTTCGACTTTACCAATGAGCAGTTCTTC.

This chain uses TRBV11-2 with TRBJ2-5, with D maybe TRBD1 (6 bases). This CDR3 is built from 12 residues. The germline V gene has CDR1 SGHAT and CDR2 FQNNGV. The ends were cut back, 6 bases at V and 5 bases at J, with 10 bases in the middle. This chain's CDR3 is CASRQQGETQYF. The DNA of the CDR3 is TGTGCCAGCAGACAACAGGGTGAGACCCAGTACTTC.

This clone showed up just a few times. The rearrangement joins TRBV7-9 to TRBJ1-4; TRBD1 matches 9 bases. With V trimmed by 5 bases and J by 6 bases, 10 bases remained unmatched. Germline V gives CDR1 SEHNR, CDR2 FQNEAQ (reference sequence). The CDR3 length is 16 residues. CDR3 in amino acids: CASSAGTGRVDEKLFF. The CDR3 DNA reads TGTGCCAGCAGCGCCGGGACAGGGCGTGTCGATGAAAAACTGTTTTTT.